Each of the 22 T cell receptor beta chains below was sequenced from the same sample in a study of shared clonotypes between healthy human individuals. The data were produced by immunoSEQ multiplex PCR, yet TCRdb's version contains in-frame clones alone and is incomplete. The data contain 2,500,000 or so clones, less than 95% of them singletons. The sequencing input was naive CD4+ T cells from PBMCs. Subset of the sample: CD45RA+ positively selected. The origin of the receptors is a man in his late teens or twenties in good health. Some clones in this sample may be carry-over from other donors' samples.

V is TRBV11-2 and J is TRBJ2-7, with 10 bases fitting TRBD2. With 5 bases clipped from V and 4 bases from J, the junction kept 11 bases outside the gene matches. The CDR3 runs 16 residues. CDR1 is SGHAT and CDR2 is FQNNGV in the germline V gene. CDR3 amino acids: CASSPRGAGGPYEQYF. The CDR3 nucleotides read TGTGCCAGCAGCCCTCGGGGAGCGGGAGGGCCGTACGAGCAGTACTTC.

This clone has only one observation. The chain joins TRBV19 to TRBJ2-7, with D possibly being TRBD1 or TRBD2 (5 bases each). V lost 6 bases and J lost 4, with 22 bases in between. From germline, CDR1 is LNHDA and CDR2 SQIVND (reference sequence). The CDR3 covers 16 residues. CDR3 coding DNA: TGTGCCAGTAGCGGTGAACCGGGACGCGGCGGGTACGAGCAGTACTTC. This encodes CASSGEPGRGGYEQYF.

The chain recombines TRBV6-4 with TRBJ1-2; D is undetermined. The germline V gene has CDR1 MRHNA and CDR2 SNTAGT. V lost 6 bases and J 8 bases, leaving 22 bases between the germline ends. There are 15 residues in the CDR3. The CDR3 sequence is CASSLTASPARGYTF. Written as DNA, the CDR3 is TGTGCCAGCAGCCTAACCGCCAGCCCGGCCAGGGGCTACACCTTC.

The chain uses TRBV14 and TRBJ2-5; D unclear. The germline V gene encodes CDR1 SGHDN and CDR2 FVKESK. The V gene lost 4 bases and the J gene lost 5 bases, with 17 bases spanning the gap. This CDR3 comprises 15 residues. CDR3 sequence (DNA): TGTGCCAGCAGCCCGTACGGCCCTGTGCGGGAGACCCAGTACTTC. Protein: CASSPYGPVRETQYF.

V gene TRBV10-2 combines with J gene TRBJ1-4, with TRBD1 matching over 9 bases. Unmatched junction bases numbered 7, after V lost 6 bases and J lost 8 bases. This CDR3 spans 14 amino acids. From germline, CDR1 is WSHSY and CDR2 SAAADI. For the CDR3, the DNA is TGCGCCAGCAGAACCGGGACAGGGCCCGAAAAACTGTTTTTT. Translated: CASRTGTGPEKLFF.

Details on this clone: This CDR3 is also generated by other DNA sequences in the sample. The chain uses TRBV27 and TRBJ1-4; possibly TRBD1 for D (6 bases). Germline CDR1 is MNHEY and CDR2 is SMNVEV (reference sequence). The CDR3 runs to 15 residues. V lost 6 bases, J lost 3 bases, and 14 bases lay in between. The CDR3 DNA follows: TGTGCCAGCAGCCTATCGGGGGCGGCTAATGAAAAACTGTTTTTT. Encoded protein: CASSLSGAANEKLFF.

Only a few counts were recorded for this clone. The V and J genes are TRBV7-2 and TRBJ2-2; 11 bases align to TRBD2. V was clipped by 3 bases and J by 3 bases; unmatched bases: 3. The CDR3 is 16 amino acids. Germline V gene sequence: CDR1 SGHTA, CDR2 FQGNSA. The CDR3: CASSLTSGAYTGELFF. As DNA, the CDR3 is TGTGCCAGCAGCTTGACTAGCGGGGCATACACCGGGGAGCTGTTTTTT.

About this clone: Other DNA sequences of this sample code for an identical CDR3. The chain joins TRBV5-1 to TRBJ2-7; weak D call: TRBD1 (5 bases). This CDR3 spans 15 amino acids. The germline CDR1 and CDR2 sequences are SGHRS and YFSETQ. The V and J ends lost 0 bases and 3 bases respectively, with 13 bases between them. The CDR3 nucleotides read TGCGCCAGCAGCTTGGGCGCAGGGTCCCGCTACGAGCAGTACTTC. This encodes CASSLGAGSRYEQYF.

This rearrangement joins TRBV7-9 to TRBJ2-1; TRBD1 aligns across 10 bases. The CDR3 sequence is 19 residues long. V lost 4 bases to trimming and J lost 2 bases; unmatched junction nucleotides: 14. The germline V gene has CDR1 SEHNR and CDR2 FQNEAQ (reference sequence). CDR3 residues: CASSSAGTGAGRTYNEQFF. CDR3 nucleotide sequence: TGTGCCAGCAGCTCGGCCGGGACAGGGGCTGGAAGGACCTACAATGAGCAGTTCTTC.

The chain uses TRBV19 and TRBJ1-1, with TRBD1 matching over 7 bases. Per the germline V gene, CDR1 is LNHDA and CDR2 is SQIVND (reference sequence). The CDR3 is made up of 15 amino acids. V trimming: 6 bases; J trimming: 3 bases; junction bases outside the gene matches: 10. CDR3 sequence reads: CASSPDGRGDTEAFF. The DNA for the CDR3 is TGTGCCAGTAGCCCGGACGGCAGGGGGGACACTGAAGCTTTCTTT. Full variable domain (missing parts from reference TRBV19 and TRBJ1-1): DGGITQSPKYLFRKEGQNVTLSCEQNLNHDAMYWYRQDPGQGLRLIYYSQIVNDFQKGDIAEGYSVSREKKESFPLTVTSAQKNPTAFYLCASSPDGRGDTEAFFGQGTRLTVV.

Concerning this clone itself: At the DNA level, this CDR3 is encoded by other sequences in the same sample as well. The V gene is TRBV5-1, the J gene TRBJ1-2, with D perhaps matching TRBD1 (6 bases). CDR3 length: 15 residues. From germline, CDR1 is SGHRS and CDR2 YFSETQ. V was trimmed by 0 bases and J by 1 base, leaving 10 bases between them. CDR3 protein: CASSLVGGGNYGYTF. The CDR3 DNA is TGCGCCAGCAGCTTGGTGGGGGGCGGTAACTATGGCTACACCTTC. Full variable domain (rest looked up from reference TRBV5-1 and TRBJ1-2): KAGVTQTPRYLIKTRGQQVTLSCSPISGHRSVSWYQQTPGQGLQFLFEYFSETQRNKGNFPGRFSGRQFSNSRSEMNVSTLELGDSALYLCASSLVGGGNYGYTFGSGTRLTVV.

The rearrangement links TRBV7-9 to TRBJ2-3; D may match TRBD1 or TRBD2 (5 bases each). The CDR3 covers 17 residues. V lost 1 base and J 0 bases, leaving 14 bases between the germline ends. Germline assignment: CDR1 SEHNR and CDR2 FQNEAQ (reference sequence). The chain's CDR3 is CASSLVQGRSSTDTQYF. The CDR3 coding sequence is TGTGCCAGCAGCTTAGTTCAGGGACGATCTAGCACAGATACGCAGTATTTT.

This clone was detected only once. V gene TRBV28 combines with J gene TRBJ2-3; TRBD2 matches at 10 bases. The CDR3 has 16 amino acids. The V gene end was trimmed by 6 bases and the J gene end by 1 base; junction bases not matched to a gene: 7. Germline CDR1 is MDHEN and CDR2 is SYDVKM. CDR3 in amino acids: CASSPPGTSGTDTQYF. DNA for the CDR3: TGTGCCAGCAGCCCCCCCGGGACTAGCGGCACAGATACGCAGTATTTT.

CDR3 nucleotide sequence: TGTGCCAGCTCTCAAGCAGGGGATGAAAAACTGTTTTTT. It specifies CASSQAGDEKLFF. This chain joins TRBV18 and TRBJ1-4; possibly TRBD1 for D (6 bases). Looked up from germline, CDR1 is KGHSH and CDR2 is LQKENI. The V end was cut by 6 bases, the J end by 6 bases, with 11 bases between. This CDR3 spans 13 amino acids.

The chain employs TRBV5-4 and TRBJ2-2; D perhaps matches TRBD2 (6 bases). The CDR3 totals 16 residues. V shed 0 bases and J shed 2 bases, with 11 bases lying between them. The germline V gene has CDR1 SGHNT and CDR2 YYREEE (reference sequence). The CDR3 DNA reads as TGTGCCAGCAGCTTGGTAAGACTAGGAAACACCGGGGAGCTGTTTTTT. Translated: CASSLVRLGNTGELFF.

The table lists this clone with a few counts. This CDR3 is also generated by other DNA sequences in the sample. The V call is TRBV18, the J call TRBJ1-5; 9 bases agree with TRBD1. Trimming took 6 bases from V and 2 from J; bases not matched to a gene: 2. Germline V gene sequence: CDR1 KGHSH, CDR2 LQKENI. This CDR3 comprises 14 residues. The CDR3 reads CASSRTGGNQPQHF. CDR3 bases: TGTGCCAGCTCCCGGACAGGGGGCAATCAGCCCCAGCATTTT.

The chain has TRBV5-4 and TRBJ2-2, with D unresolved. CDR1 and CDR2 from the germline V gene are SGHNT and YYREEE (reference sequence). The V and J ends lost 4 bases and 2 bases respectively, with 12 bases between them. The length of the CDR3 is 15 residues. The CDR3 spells CASSNGGSNTGELFF. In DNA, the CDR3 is TGTGCCAGCAGCAATGGCGGCAGCAACACCGGGGAGCTGTTTTTT.

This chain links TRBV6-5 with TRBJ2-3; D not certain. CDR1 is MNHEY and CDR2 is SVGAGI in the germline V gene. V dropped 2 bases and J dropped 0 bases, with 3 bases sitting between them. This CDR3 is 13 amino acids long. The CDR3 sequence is CASSYVSTDTQYF. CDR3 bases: TGTGCCAGCAGTTACGTTAGCACAGATACGCAGTATTTT.

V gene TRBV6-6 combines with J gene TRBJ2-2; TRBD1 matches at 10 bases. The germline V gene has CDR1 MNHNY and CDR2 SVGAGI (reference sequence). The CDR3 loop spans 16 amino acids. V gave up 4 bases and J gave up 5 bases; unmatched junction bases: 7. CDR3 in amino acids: CASSSPGQGITGELFF. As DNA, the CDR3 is TGTGCCAGCAGTTCCCCGGGACAGGGGATAACCGGGGAGCTGTTTTTT.

For the CDR3, the DNA is TGTGCCAGCAGCTTAGTCGGGGGGCAGGAAGCTTTCTTT. This translates into CASSLVGGQEAFF. This chain uses TRBV7-9 with TRBJ1-1, with TRBD1 as a possible D gene (6 bases). The V end lost 1 base, the J end lost 8 bases, and 11 bases lay between the germline ends. CDR1 and CDR2 from the germline V gene are SEHNR and FQNEAQ (reference sequence). This CDR3 region has 13 residues.

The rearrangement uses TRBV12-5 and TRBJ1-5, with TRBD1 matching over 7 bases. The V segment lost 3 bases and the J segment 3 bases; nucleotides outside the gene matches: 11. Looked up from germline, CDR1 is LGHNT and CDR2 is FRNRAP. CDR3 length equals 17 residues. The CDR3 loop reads CASGFYGAGTDNQPQHF. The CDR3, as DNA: TGTGCTAGTGGTTTTTATGGAGCCGGGACAGACAATCAGCCCCAGCATTTT.

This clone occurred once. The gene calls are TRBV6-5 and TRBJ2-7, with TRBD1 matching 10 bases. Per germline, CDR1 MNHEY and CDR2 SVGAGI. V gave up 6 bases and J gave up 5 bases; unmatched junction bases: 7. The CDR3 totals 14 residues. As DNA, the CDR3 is TGTGCCAGCAGGCTGGGACAGGGGTTGCACGAGCAGTACTTC. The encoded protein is CASRLGQGLHEQYF.